This is a list of T cell receptor beta chains from one sample in a study of cytomegalovirus exposure and HLA in healthy donors. The table came from immunoSEQ multiplex PCR; TCRdb's copy has only in-frame clones and leaves some out. The sample contains around 95,000 clones, about four fifths of which appear only once. Sequencing was carried out using PBMCs. The source of these receptors is a female donor in good health and CMV-seropositive. Each CDR3 is given with its conserved first and last residue. A D gene is named only where the DNA matches it firmly. Not every row has a clone size; where given, it reads once, few, many or a size class.

V gene	J gene	D gene	clone size	CDR3 protein	CDR3 DNA
TRBV28	TRBJ2-7	TRBD1	NA	CATPKRTGSGNEQYF	TGTGCCACCCCGAAGAGGACAGGGTCAGGGAACGAGCAGTACTTC
TRBV5-4	TRBJ1-6	TRBD1	few	CASSSDDRGRNSPLHF	TGTGCCAGCAGCTCCGATGACAGGGGACGCAATTCACCCCTCCACTTT
TRBV2	TRBJ1-1	NA	NA	CASSIGSNTEAFF	TGTGCCAGCAGCATCGGGTCTAACACTGAAGCTTTCTTT
TRBV7-2	TRBJ1-1	NA	NA	CASTEGGLGRKNTEAFF	TGTGCCAGCACCGAAGGAGGGTTGGGACGGAAGAACACTGAAGCTTTCTTT
TRBV29-1	TRBJ2-7	TRBD1	NA	CSVERDRGGYEQYF	TGCAGCGTTGAAAGGGACAGGGGCGGATACGAGCAGTACTTC
TRBV7-9	TRBJ2-7	TRBD1	NA	CASSLRTGLGYEQYF	TGTGCCAGCAGCTTGAGGACAGGGTTGGGATACGAGCAGTACTTC
TRBV11-2	TRBJ2-2	TRBD2	NA	CASSPSGWELFF	TGTGCCAGCAGCCCTAGCGGGTGGGAGCTGTTTTTT
TRBV2	TRBJ1-2	TRBD1	NA	CASSEARGTGGAWYGYTF	TGTGCCAGCAGTGAAGCGCGAGGGACAGGGGGCGCGTGGTATGGCTACACCTTC
TRBV28	TRBJ2-7	TRBD1	NA	CASSSTGQGYIDEQYF	TGTGCCAGCAGTTCAACCGGACAGGGATATATCGACGAGCAGTACTTC
TRBV1	TRBJ2-3	NA	NA	CTSSQETTSDTDTQYF	TGCACCAGCAGCCAAGAGACGACTAGCGACACAGATACGCAGTATTTT
TRBV29-1	TRBJ2-7	TRBD2	NA	CSVEGLAGTYEQYF	TGCAGCGTCGAAGGGCTAGCGGGTACCTACGAGCAGTACTTC
TRBV15	TRBJ1-1	TRBD1	NA	CATSGGTGANTEAFF	TGTGCCACCAGCGGGGGGACAGGGGCGAACACTGAAGCTTTCTTT
TRBV6-1	TRBJ1-5	NA	NA	CASSEGRGSNQPQHF	TGTGCCAGCAGTGAGGGAAGGGGAAGCAATCAGCCCCAGCATTTT
TRBV6-1	TRBJ2-7	TRBD1	NA	CASSEVGQFHEQYF	TGTGCCAGCAGTGAAGTGGGACAGTTCCACGAGCAGTACTTC
TRBV7-2	TRBJ2-1	TRBD2	NA	CASSLRGSGVYNEQFF	TGTGCCAGCAGCTTAAGGGGTAGCGGGGTCTACAATGAGCAGTTCTTC
TRBV5-1	TRBJ1-2	TRBD1	NA	CASSLKSGQGAYGYTF	TGCGCCAGCAGCTTGAAGTCTGGACAGGGGGCCTATGGCTACACCTTC
TRBV7-9	TRBJ2-7	TRBD2	NA	CASSLPGLDEQYF	TGTGCCAGCAGCTTACCAGGACTAGACGAGCAGTACTTC
TRBV5-1	TRBJ1-2	NA	NA	CASARGGDGYTF	TGCGCCAGCGCCCGTGGGGGCGATGGCTACACCTTC
TRBV9	TRBJ2-1	TRBD2	once	CASSVSGTSHNEQFF	TGTGCCAGCAGCGTAAGTGGGACTAGCCACAATGAGCAGTTCTTC
TRBV27	TRBJ1-1	NA	NA	CASSLRAGRTIEAFF	TGTGCCAGCAGTTTACGGGCAGGGCGGACGATTGAAGCTTTCTTT
TRBV2	TRBJ2-7	TRBD2	NA	CASSGRTSEHSYEQYF	TGTGCCAGCAGTGGACGGACTAGCGAACATTCCTACGAGCAGTACTTC
TRBV9	TRBJ1-5	NA	NA	CASSVAAGANQPQHF	TGTGCCAGCAGCGTAGCGGCAGGGGCCAATCAGCCCCAGCATTTT
TRBV7-6	TRBJ2-6	NA	NA	CASSESRGANVLTF	TGTGCCAGCAGCGAGTCGCGTGGGGCCAACGTCCTGACTTTC
TRBV9	TRBJ2-7	NA	NA	CASGIGAEPYEQYF	TGTGCCAGCGGCATTGGGGCAGAGCCCTACGAGCAGTACTTC
TRBV7-9	TRBJ2-7	TRBD1	NA	CASSLAPDWGRGSYEQYF	TGTGCCAGCAGCTTAGCCCCCGATTGGGGCAGGGGGTCCTACGAGCAGTACTTC
TRBV28	TRBJ1-2	NA	NA	CASSAQGYYGYTF	TGTGCCAGCAGTGCTCAGGGGTATTATGGCTACACCTTC
TRBV2	TRBJ1-2	TRBD1	NA	CASSTRTGDYGYTF	TGTGCCAGCAGTACCCGGACAGGAGACTATGGCTACACCTTC
TRBV10-3	TRBJ2-3	TRBD1	NA	CAISEGRGLDTQYF	TGTGCCATCAGTGAGGGCAGGGGGCTCGATACGCAGTATTTT
TRBV6-5	TRBJ1-2	NA	once	CASRPQKGISYGYTF	TGTGCCAGCAGGCCACAGAAGGGGATAAGCTATGGCTACACCTTC
TRBV7-2	TRBJ2-2	TRBD2	NA	CASRGGGRPTGELFF	TGTGCCAGCAGGGGAGGCGGGAGGCCAACCGGGGAGCTGTTTTTT
TRBV6-6	TRBJ2-2	TRBD1	NA	CASSYQGDTGELFF	TGTGCCAGCAGTTACCAGGGGGACACCGGGGAGCTGTTTTTT
TRBV15	TRBJ2-5	NA	NA	CATSRVGQGRGETQYF	TGTGCCACCAGCAGAGTAGGCCAGGGGAGGGGAGAGACCCAGTACTTC
TRBV10-3	TRBJ2-7	TRBD2	NA	CAISKAPTSGRAVDYEQYF	TGTGCCATCAGTAAAGCCCCGACTAGCGGGAGGGCCGTCGACTACGAGCAGTACTTC
TRBV6-1	TRBJ2-7	TRBD1	NA	CASSPGTGMYEQYF	TGTGCCAGCAGTCCCGGGACAGGGATGTACGAGCAGTACTTC
TRBV19	TRBJ2-7	TRBD1	NA	CASSAGTGREQYF	TGTGCCAGTAGTGCGGGGACAGGCCGGGAGCAGTACTTC
TRBV5-1	TRBJ2-1	TRBD2	NA	CASSLLTSGGYNEQFF	TGCGCCAGCAGCTTACTGACTAGCGGGGGGTACAATGAGCAGTTCTTC
TRBV11-2	TRBJ2-2	TRBD2	NA	CASRNLPAGGVAELFF	TGTGCCAGCAGGAACCTCCCAGCGGGGGGCGTTGCGGAGCTGTTTTTT
TRBV13	TRBJ2-3	NA	few	CASSWGGRTNTDTQYF	TGTGCCAGCAGCTGGGGGGGCAGAACAAACACAGATACGCAGTATTTT
TRBV29-1	TRBJ2-2	NA	NA	CSVGQNTGELFF	TGCAGCGTTGGACAGAACACCGGGGAGCTGTTTTTT
TRBV30	TRBJ1-1	NA	NA	CAWSVPGGPVTEAFF	TGTGCCTGGAGTGTACCCGGGGGGCCGGTCACTGAAGCTTTCTTT
TRBV2	TRBJ2-7	NA	NA	CASGGLATSYEQYF	TGTGCCAGCGGGGGACTTGCGACCTCATACGAGCAGTACTTC
TRBV5-1	TRBJ1-3	NA	once	CASSPTDGSGNTIYF	TGCGCCAGCAGCCCGACAGATGGCTCTGGAAACACCATATATTTT
TRBV28	TRBJ1-1	NA	few	CASSTGIEAFF	TGTGCCAGCAGTACCGGGATTGAAGCTTTCTTT
TRBV30	TRBJ2-1	NA	NA	CAWSGQHNEQFF	TGTGCCTGGAGTGGACAGCACAATGAGCAGTTCTTC
TRBV5-1	TRBJ1-1	NA	NA	CASRLRGSDTEAFF	TGCGCCAGCAGGTTGCGGGGGTCAGACACTGAAGCTTTCTTT
TRBV6-1	TRBJ2-7	TRBD2	NA	CASSLAGGRTYEQYF	TGTGCCAGCAGTTTAGCGGGGGGGAGGACCTACGAGCAGTACTTC
TRBV5-1	TRBJ2-7	NA	NA	CASAPQPHREHEQYF	TGCGCCAGCGCCCCCCAACCCCACCGGGAACACGAGCAGTACTTC
TRBV5-4	TRBJ1-1	TRBD1	NA	CASSLGGRVNTEAFF	TGTGCCAGCAGCTTAGGGGGCAGGGTGAACACTGAAGCTTTCTTT
TRBV5-4	TRBJ1-2	TRBD1	NA	CASSPYLGQGNYGYTF	TGTGCCAGCAGCCCCTACCTGGGACAGGGAAACTATGGCTACACCTTC
TRBV19	TRBJ1-1	NA	NA	CASSQRARARTEAFF	TGTGCCAGTAGTCAAAGGGCCAGGGCGAGGACTGAAGCTTTCTTT
TRBV13	TRBJ1-1	TRBD1	once	CASSLPQGDRGGTEAFF	TGTGCCAGCAGCTTACCCCAGGGGGACAGGGGGGGCACTGAAGCTTTCTTT
TRBV6-1	TRBJ2-1	TRBD1	NA	CPSSEEGQVYNEQFF	TGTCCCAGCAGTGAAGAGGGACAGGTCTACAATGAGCAGTTCTTC
TRBV5-4	TRBJ2-1	TRBD2	NA	CASSLPSSGGQQEQFF	TGTGCCAGCAGCCTCCCCTCTAGCGGGGGCCAGCAGGAGCAGTTCTTC
TRBV25-1	TRBJ1-1	NA	NA	CATRGVGEGTEAFF	TGTGCCACCCGAGGAGTAGGGGAGGGCACTGAAGCTTTCTTT
TRBV30	TRBJ1-2	NA	NA	CAWRRGSQGVIGYTF	TGTGCCTGGAGGAGGGGGTCGCAGGGCGTGATTGGCTACACCTTC